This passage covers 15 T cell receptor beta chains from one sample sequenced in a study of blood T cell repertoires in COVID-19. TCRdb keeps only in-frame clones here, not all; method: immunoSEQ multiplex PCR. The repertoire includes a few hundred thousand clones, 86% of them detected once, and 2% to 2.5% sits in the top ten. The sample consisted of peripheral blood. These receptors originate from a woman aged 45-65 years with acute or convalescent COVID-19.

The CDR3 spells CAWSVRGLGQYF. CDR3 bases: TGTGCCTGGAGTGTACGGGGACTTGGGCAGTACTTC. The rearrangement links TRBV30 to TRBJ2-7, with TRBD2 as a possible D gene (6 bases). Looked up from germline, CDR1 is GTSNPN and CDR2 is SVGIG (reference sequence). The CDR3 sequence is 12 residues long. Deletions cut 0 bases from V and 9 bases from J, with 12 bases between.

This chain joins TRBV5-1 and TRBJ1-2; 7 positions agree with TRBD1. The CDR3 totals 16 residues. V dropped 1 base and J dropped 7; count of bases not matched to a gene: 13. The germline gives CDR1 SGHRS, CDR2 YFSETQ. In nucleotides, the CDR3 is TGCGCCAGCAGCTTGAGTCAGGGCAGGGGGGCCTTTGGCTACACCTTC. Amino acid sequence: CASSLSQGRGAFGYTF.

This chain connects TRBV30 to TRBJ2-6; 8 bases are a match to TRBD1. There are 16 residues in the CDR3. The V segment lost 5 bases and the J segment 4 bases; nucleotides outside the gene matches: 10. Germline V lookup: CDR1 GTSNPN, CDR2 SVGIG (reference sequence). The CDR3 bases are TGTGCCTGGGGGCAGGGGGCGTTCGCGGGGGCCAACGTCCTGACTTTC. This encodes CAWGQGAFAGANVLTF.

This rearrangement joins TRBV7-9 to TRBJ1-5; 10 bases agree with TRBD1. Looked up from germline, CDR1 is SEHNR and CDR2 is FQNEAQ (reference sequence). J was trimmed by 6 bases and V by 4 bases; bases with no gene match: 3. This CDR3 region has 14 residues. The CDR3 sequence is CASSWTGGSQPQHF. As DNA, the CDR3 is TGTGCCAGCAGCTGGACAGGGGGGAGTCAGCCCCAGCATTTT.

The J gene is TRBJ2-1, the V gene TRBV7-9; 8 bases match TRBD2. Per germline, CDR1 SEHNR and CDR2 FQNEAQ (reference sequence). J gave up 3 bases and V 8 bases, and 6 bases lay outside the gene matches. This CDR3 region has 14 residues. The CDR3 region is CASHGLAYYNEQFF. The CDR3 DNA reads TGTGCCAGCCACGGACTAGCTTACTACAATGAGCAGTTCTTC.

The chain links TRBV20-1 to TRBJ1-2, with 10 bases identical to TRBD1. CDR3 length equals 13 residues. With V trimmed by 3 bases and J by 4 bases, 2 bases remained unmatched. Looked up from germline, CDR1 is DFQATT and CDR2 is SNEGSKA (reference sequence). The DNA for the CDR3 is TGCAGTGCTAGTGGGACAGGGGTCTATGGCTACACCTTC. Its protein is CSASGTGVYGYTF.

CDR3 nucleotide sequence: TGTGCCAGCAGAAGACAGGGGGTGTATTATGGCTACACCTTC. This gives the protein CASRRQGVYYGYTF. The J gene is TRBJ1-2, the V gene TRBV27, with 9 bases matching TRBD1. Germline CDR1 reads MNHEY; CDR2 reads SMNVEV (reference sequence). The CDR3 loop spans 14 amino acids. V shed 6 bases, J shed 5 bases, and the junction held 7 bases outside the gene matches.

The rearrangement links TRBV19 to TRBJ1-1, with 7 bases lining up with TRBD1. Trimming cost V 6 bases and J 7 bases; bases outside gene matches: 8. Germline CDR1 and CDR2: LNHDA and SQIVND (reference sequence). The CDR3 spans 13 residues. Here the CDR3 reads CASSTTGKSEAFF. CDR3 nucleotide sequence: TGTGCCAGTAGCACGACAGGGAAGAGTGAAGCTTTCTTT.

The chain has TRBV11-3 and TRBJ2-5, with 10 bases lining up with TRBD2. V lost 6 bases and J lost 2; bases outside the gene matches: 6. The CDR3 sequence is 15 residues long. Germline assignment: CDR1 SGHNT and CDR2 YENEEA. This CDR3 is CASRRRSGGQETQYF. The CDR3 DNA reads TGTGCCAGCAGGCGTCGTAGCGGGGGGCAAGAGACCCAGTACTTC.

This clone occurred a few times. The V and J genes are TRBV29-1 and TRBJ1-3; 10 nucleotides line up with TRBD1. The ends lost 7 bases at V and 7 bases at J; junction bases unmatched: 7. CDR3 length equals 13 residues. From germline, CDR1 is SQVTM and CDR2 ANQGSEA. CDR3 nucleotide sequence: TGCAGCGCCATGACAGGGGGCAGTAACACCATATATTTT. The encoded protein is CSAMTGGSNTIYF.

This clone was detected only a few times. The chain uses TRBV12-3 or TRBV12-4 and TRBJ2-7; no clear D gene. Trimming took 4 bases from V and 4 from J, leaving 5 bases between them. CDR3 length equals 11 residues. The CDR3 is CASSSPYEQYF. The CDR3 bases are TGTGCCAGCAGTTCCCCGTACGAGCAGTACTTC.

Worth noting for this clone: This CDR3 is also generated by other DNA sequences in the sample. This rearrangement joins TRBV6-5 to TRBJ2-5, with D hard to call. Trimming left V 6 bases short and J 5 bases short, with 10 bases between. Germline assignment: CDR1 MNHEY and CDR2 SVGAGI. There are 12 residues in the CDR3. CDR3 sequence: CASSPRGETQYF. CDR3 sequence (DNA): TGTGCCAGCAGCCCACGCGGTGAGACCCAGTACTTC.

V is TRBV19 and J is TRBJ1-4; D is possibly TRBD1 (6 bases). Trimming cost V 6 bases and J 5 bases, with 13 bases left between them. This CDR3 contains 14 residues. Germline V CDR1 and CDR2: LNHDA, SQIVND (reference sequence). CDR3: CASRETGSNEKLFF. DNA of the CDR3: TGTGCCAGTAGAGAGACAGGCTCGAATGAAAAACTGTTTTTT.

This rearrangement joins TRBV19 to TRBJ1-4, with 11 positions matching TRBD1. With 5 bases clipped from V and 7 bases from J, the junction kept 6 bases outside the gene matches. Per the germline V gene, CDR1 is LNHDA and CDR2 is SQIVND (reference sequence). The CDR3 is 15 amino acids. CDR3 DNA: TGTGCCAGTAGTCCCGGACAGGGGGCTATTGAAAAACTGTTTTTT. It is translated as CASSPGQGAIEKLFF.

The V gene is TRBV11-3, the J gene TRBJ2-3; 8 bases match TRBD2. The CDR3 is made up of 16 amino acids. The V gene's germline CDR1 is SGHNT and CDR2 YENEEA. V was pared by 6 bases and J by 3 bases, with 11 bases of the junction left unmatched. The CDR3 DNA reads TGTGCCAGCAGAGATAGATCCGGGGGGGTAACAGATACGCAGTATTTT. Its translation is CASRDRSGGVTDTQYF.